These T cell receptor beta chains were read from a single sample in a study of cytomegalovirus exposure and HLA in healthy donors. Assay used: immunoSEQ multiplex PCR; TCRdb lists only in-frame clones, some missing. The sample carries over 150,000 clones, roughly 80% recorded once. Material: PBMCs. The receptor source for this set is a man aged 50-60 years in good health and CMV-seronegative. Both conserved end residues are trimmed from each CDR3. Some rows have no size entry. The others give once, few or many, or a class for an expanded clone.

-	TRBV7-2	ASSLGDMDTQY
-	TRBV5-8	AGRRRGRTGELF
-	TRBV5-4	ASSLDRVGNSPLH
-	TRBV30	AWSTTGSSPLH
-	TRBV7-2	ASSLQGTGGNTIY
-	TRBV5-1	ASSLDSQNEKLF
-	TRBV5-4	ASSFLDRGNTDTQY
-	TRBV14	ASKGGFPNSPLH
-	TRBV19	ASSILSADQPQH
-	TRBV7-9	ASSFPGNTEAF
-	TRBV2	ASRTGTMNTEAF
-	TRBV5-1	ASSSEGVGSPLH
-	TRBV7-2	ASSLGGTSYNEQF
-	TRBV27	ASSFRRGKGGEQF
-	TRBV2	ASSEPSGRAGELF
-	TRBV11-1	ASRPGLSSYEQY
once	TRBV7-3	ASSLLAGETQH
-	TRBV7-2	ASSHRTSGSLNTDTQY
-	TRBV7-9	ASSPEGEQF
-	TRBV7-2	ASSLRQDNQPQH
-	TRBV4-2	ASSLQTGISYEQY
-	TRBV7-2	ASSYKGGTEAF
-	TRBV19	ASSNLGYSPEAF
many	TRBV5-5	ASSPASSIADYEQY
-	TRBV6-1	ASSAQQTGGMQPQH
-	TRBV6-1	ASSEVASGNYEQY
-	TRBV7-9	ASSQPGTGWRETQY
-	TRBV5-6	ASSLVGGIEETQY
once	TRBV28	ASRIYTGGTGSQPQH
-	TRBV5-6	ASSARPGTGLVAREQY
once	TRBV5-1	ASRRLGAGSDEQY
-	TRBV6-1	ASRQLAGAFDEQY
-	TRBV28	ASSWTGPNTEAF
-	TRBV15	ATSSPPGLAGVHNEQF
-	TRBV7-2	ASSLFGTSGGTSTDTQY
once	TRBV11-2	ASRLTGTLSSYEQY
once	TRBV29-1	SVRRATEAF
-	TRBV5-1	ASSLGQGAGTGELF
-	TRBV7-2	ASSFGLAGDNEQF
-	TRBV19	ASSIPEQGAFHYGYT
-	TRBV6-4	ASSDRGGLRETQY
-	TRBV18	ASSPSADNYGYT
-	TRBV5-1	ASSLRGERDQPQH
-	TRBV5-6	ASSPLGSGENNEQF
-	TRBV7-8	ASRPTGYTEAF
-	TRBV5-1	ASSGGSYEQY
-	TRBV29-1	SAGGGRYT
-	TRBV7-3	ASSLGTGVASGANVLT
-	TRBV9	ASSVVAASGSYEQF
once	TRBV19	ASSIIGTRLLFGANVLT
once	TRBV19	ASSATTTGAAGYT
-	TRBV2	ASVDRGTYNEQF
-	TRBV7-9	ASSLAGYSNQPQH
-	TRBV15	ATSRDGSYEQY
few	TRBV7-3	ASSFTGGQGHEQY
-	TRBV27	ASKFRD
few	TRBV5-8	ASSLEGQLNTEAF
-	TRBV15	ATSRDRGHLFYEQY
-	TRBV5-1	ASSLGDRGLAGYNEQF